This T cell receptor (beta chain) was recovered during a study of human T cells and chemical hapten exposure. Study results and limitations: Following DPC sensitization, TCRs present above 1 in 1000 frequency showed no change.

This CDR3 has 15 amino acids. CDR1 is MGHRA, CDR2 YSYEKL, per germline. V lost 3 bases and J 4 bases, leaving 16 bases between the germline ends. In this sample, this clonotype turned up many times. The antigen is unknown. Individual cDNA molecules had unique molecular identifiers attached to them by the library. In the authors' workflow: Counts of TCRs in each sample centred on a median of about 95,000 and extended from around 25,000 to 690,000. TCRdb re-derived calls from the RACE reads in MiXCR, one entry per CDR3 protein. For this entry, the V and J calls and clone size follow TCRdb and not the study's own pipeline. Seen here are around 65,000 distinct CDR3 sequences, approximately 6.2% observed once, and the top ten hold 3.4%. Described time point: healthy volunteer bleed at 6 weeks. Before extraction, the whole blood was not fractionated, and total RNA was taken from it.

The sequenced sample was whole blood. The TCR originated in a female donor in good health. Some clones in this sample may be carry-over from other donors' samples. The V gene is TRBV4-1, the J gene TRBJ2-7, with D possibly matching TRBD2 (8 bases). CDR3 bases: TGCGCCAGCAGCCATAGGGACAGCGGGGGATACGAGCAGTACTTC. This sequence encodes CASSHRDSGGYEQYF.